Presented here are 21 T cell receptor beta chains from one specimen sequenced in a study of T-cell memory formation after mild COVID-19. Via MiXCR, TCRdb re-called the 5' RACE reads, giving one row per CDR3 protein. Here the sample spans around 180,000 distinct CDR3 sequences, roughly 17% being singletons. The sequenced sample consisted of PBMCs or a T cell subset sorted from them (not recorded which). The receptors originated from an adult woman who had mild COVID-19 (a few samples of this study predate the infection). Cell type and time point are not known.

This clonotype was seen more than once but under ten times. The chain employs TRBV29-1 and TRBJ1-2; D is ambiguous. Germline V gives CDR1 SQVTM, CDR2 ANQGSEA. V was clipped by 2 bases and J by 8 bases, with 9 bases between them. The CDR3 runs 11 residues. DNA for the CDR3: TGCAGCGTTGAATTGGGTGGAGGCTACACCTTC. The encoded protein is CSVELGGGYTF.

V is TRBV3-1 and J is TRBJ2-5, with D hard to call. This CDR3 is built from 11 residues. The ends were cut back, 6 bases at V and 5 bases at J, with 7 bases in the middle. The germline V gene encodes CDR1 LGHDT and CDR2 YNNKEL (reference sequence). CDR3: CASSESETQYF. Written as DNA, the CDR3 is TGTGCCAGCAGTGAGAGTGAGACCCAGTACTTC.

This clonotype has just a few counts. The chain joins TRBV4-1 to TRBJ2-5; no reliable D call. Trimming removed 0 bases from V and 6 bases from J, with 14 bases in between. The CDR3 spans 15 residues. Per the germline V gene, CDR1 is MGHRA and CDR2 is YSYEKL. The CDR3 here is CASSQDYTTLKTQYF. The CDR3 coding sequence is TGCGCCAGCAGCCAAGATTATACTACACTAAAGACCCAGTACTTC.

The chain couples TRBV5-1 to TRBJ1-1, with TRBD1 matching over 7 bases. V lost 7 bases to trimming and J lost 2 bases; unmatched junction nucleotides: 11. This CDR3 has 15 amino acids. The germline V gene encodes CDR1 SGHRS and CDR2 YFSETQ. The CDR3 bases are TGCGCCAGCGGAACTCGAGGACAGGCTAACACTGAAGCTTTCTTT. Translating it yields CASGTRGQANTEAFF.

This clonotype showed up just a few times. The chain employs TRBV12-3 or TRBV12-4 and TRBJ2-1; 13 bases agree with TRBD2. CDR3 size: 16 residues. Germline trimming cut 5 bases from V and 8 bases from J; bases unmatched to any gene: 9. CDR3 DNA: TGTGCCAGCAGTCCGTCGACTAGCGGGGGGCGGGATGAGCAGTTCTTC. Translating it yields CASSPSTSGGRDEQFF.

This clonotype was seen a handful of times. The chain uses TRBV4-1 and TRBJ1-2; 8 bases align to TRBD1. V lost 2 bases to trimming and J lost 6 bases; unmatched junction nucleotides: 8. Per germline, CDR1 MGHRA and CDR2 YSYEKL. CDR3 length: 15 residues. This chain's CDR3 is CASSQPWTGQDGYTF. The CDR3 nucleotides read TGCGCCAGCAGCCAACCGTGGACAGGGCAGGATGGCTACACCTTC.

This clonotype turned up a few times. The genes are TRBV7-8 and TRBJ2-3, with D perhaps matching TRBD2 (5 bases). V was shortened by 5 bases and J by 1 base, with 22 bases between the two germline ends. There are 18 residues in the CDR3. Germline assignment: CDR1 SGHVS and CDR2 FQNEAQ. CDR3: CASSPARVAVGGTDTQYF. The DNA for the CDR3 is TGTGCCAGCAGCCCCGCGAGGGTGGCTGTTGGGGGCACAGATACGCAGTATTTT.

The chain recombines TRBV6-1 with TRBJ1-1, with TRBD1 identical over 8 bases. After removal of 5 bases from V and 1 base from J, the junction contained 3 bases not matched to a gene. The CDR3 consists of 14 residues. Germline-derived CDR1 and CDR2 are MNHNS and SASEGT. The CDR3 coding sequence is TGTGCCAGCAGTCTTGGGACAGGGAACACTGAAGCTTTCTTT. This gives the protein CASSLGTGNTEAFF.

The chain has TRBV19 and TRBJ2-2, with a weak D call TRBD2 (5 bases). Germline CDR1 and CDR2: LNHDA and SQIVND (reference sequence). The CDR3 runs 13 residues. Deletions cut 6 bases from V and 3 bases from J, with 8 bases between. DNA for the CDR3: TGTGCCAGTAGGCGGGCGTACACCGGGGAGCTGTTTTTT. It is translated as CASRRAYTGELFF.

This clonotype has just a few counts. J is TRBJ2-2 and V is TRBV20-1, with TRBD2 as a possible D gene (6 bases). Trimming stripped 0 bases from V and 0 bases from J, with 14 bases between. Germline CDR1 and CDR2: DFQATT and SNEGSKA (reference sequence). The CDR3 is 17 residues long. CDR3: CSARDVRRASNTGELFF. CDR3 coding DNA: TGCAGTGCTAGAGATGTCAGGAGGGCGTCGAACACCGGGGAGCTGTTTTTT.

This clonotype showed up just a few times. This chain uses TRBV6-1 with TRBJ1-2; D is possibly TRBD1 (5 bases). Germline V gene lookup returns CDR1 MNHNS and CDR2 SASEGT. V was shortened by 4 bases and J by 7 bases, with 16 bases between the two germline ends. The CDR3 has 14 amino acids. CDR3 sequence: CASSGPPGTGGYTF. CDR3 nucleotides: TGTGCCAGCAGTGGACCCCCAGGGACGGGTGGCTACACCTTC.

This clonotype was seen a few times. The V gene is TRBV7-2, the J gene TRBJ1-2, with D unresolved. V was shortened by 3 bases and J by 0 bases, with 14 bases between the two germline ends. Germline V gives CDR1 SGHTA, CDR2 FQGNSA. The CDR3 spans 16 residues. As DNA, the CDR3 is TGTGCCAGCAGCTTGGTATTGGCCGGAGCTAACTATGGCTACACCTTC. This sequence encodes CASSLVLAGANYGYTF.

The rearrangement links TRBV4-2 to TRBJ2-7; the match to TRBD1 covers 7 bases. The germline V gene has CDR1 LGHNA and CDR2 YNFKEQ. After removal of 1 base from V and 2 bases from J, the junction contained 2 bases not matched to a gene. This CDR3 is built from 14 residues. This chain's CDR3 is CASSQGQGTYEQYF. The DNA for the CDR3 is TGTGCCAGCAGCCAAGGACAGGGAACCTACGAGCAGTACTTC.

This clonotype was seen at least ten times. This chain links TRBV7-2 with TRBJ2-3; D is possibly TRBD1 (5 bases). The CDR3 runs 14 residues. The V gene's germline CDR1 is SGHTA and CDR2 FQGNSA. With 1 base removed from V and 2 bases from J, the gap between germline ends came to 7 bases. The CDR3 loop reads CASSLGRATDTQYF. In DNA form, the CDR3 reads TGTGCCAGCAGCTTAGGCAGGGCCACAGATACGCAGTATTTT. Using reference TRBV7-2 and TRBJ2-3 for the parts outside the CDR3, the full variable domain is GAGVSQSPSNKVTEKGKDVELRCDPISGHTALYWYRQSLGQGLEFLIYFQGNSAPDKSGLPSDRFSAERTGGSVSTLTIQRTQQEDSAVYLCASSLGRATDTQYFGPGTRLTVL.

A few counts support this clonotype. This chain uses TRBV5-1 with TRBJ2-1, with D unresolved. Trimming took off 0 bases at V and 10 bases at J, with 17 bases between the two ends. The length of the CDR3 is 15 residues. From germline, CDR1 is SGHRS and CDR2 YFSETQ. The CDR3 region has the DNA TGCGCCAGCAGCTTGGGGCCAGTAGGTGGTGGGGAGCAGTTCTTC. Amino acid sequence: CASSLGPVGGGEQFF.

The table lists this clonotype with a few counts. The chain is built from TRBV6-2 or TRBV6-3 and TRBJ2-1; 11 nucleotides match TRBD2. J gave up 7 bases and V 5 bases, and 7 bases lay outside the gene matches. The germline CDR1 and CDR2 sequences are MNHEY and SVGEGT. The CDR3 totals 15 residues. CDR3 in amino acids: CASSPLGLAANEQFF. CDR3 in DNA: TGTGCCAGCAGTCCGCTGGGACTAGCGGCTAATGAGCAGTTCTTC.

The rearrangement links TRBV29-1 to TRBJ2-6; the D is unclear. Germline lookup yields CDR1 SQVTM and CDR2 ANQGSEA. The CDR3 consists of 17 residues. V shed 2 bases and J shed 3 bases, with 17 bases lying between them. The CDR3 DNA reads TGCAGCGTTGAACCTCTTGGTTCGACAAGTGGGGCCAACGTCCTGACTTTC. Translated: CSVEPLGSTSGANVLTF.

This clonotype showed up many times. This chain connects TRBV29-1 to TRBJ2-7; TRBD1 might be the D (6 bases). Trimming shortened V by 6 bases and J by 0 bases, and 9 bases separated the two germline ends. The V gene's germline CDR1 is SQVTM and CDR2 ANQGSEA. CDR3 length equals 12 residues. This chain's CDR3 is CSVRDISYEQYF. CDR3 DNA sequence: TGCAGCGTACGGGACATCTCCTACGAGCAGTACTTC.

V usage is TRBV5-1 and J usage is TRBJ2-3, with 9 nucleotides matching TRBD2. Germline assignment: CDR1 SGHRS and CDR2 YFSETQ. The CDR3 totals 17 residues. V shed 4 bases and J 2 bases; nucleotides not matched to a gene: 11. CDR3 amino acids: CASSGEAPSGNTDTQYF. As DNA, the CDR3 is TGCGCCAGCAGCGGAGAGGCCCCTAGCGGGAACACAGATACGCAGTATTTT.

This clonotype came up a few times. This chain links TRBV27 with TRBJ2-5, with 8 positions matching TRBD1. Germline lookup yields CDR1 MNHEY and CDR2 SMNVEV (reference sequence). There are 15 residues in the CDR3. V shed 5 bases and J 4 bases; nucleotides not matched to a gene: 9. Here the CDR3 DNA reads TGTGCCAGCAGTCTAAGGACAGGGCTAGGAGAGACCCAGTACTTC. Amino acid sequence: CASSLRTGLGETQYF.

This clonotype was seen many times. V gene TRBV20-1 combines with J gene TRBJ2-3; D gene uncertain. V was clipped by 5 bases and J by 3 bases, with 12 bases between them. The CDR3 spans 13 residues. The germline CDR1 and CDR2 sequences are DFQATT and SNEGSKA (reference sequence). The CDR3 nucleotides are TGCAGTGCTCCTAGGTTTGTTACAGATACGCAGTATTTT. Protein product: CSAPRFVTDTQYF.